The 30 T cell receptor beta chains reported below all come from one sample, sequenced in a study of cytomegalovirus exposure and HLA in healthy donors. Primers for the PCR totalled 60 Vbeta and 13 Jbeta. TCRdb's copy holds only in-frame clones and misses some; the assay was immunoSEQ multiplex PCR. Of about 160,000 clones listed, 75% to 85% are singletons. The sample taken for sequencing was PBMCs. Every receptor here comes from a woman younger than 35 in good health and CMV-seronegative.

The chain carries TRBV13 and TRBJ2-7; 9 positions match TRBD1. The CDR3 has 14 residues. V gave up 5 bases and J gave up 6 bases; unmatched junction bases: 8. Germline CDR1 reads PRHDT; CDR2 reads FYEKMQ (reference sequence). CDR3 protein: CASSRTGGRAEQYF. As DNA, the CDR3 is TGTGCCAGCAGCCGAACAGGGGGCCGGGCCGAGCAGTACTTC.

The chain carries TRBV6-1 and TRBJ1-6; D unresolved. Looked up from germline, CDR1 is MNHNS and CDR2 is SASEGT. Trimming cost V 6 bases and J 11 bases, with 11 bases left between them. The CDR3 runs 12 residues. This CDR3 reads CASSAPLAPLHF. The DNA of the CDR3 is TGTGCCAGCAGCGCCCCATTAGCACCCCTCCACTTT.

The chain combines TRBV7-8 with TRBJ1-5, with TRBD1 as a possible D gene (6 bases). Trimming stripped 5 bases from V and 3 bases from J, with 8 bases between. Germline values: CDR1 SGHVS, CDR2 FQNEAQ. This CDR3 has 13 residues. The CDR3 DNA sequence: TGTGCCAGCAGCCGGGACATCAATCAGCCCCAGCATTTT. Translating it yields CASSRDINQPQHF.

The chain is built from TRBV5-4 and TRBJ2-2; D possibly corresponds to TRBD2 (5 bases). Germline assignment: CDR1 SGHNT and CDR2 YYREEE (reference sequence). The CDR3 is 15 amino acids. V was clipped by 5 bases and J by 0 bases, with 11 bases between them. This CDR3 is CASSPGSPNTGELFF. CDR3 bases: TGTGCCAGCAGTCCGGGATCCCCGAACACCGGGGAGCTGTTTTTT.

This sequence joins TRBV6-5 and TRBJ2-1; 8 nucleotides align to TRBD2. With 2 bases clipped from V and 7 bases from J, the junction kept 4 bases outside the gene matches. CDR3 length equals 14 residues. Per the germline V gene, CDR1 is MNHEY and CDR2 is SVGAGI. CDR3 coding DNA: TGTGCCAGCAGTTACGCGGGGGGCATGAATGAGCAGTTCTTC. The encoded protein is CASSYAGGMNEQFF.

Only a few counts were recorded for this clone. This chain connects TRBV28 to TRBJ2-2; TRBD1 is a possible D gene (5 bases). The V and J ends lost 6 bases and 1 base respectively, with 12 bases between them. CDR1 and CDR2 (germline): MDHEN, SYDVKM. The length of the CDR3 is 15 residues. The CDR3 sequence: CASSLPDRNTGELFF. The CDR3 region has the DNA TGTGCCAGCAGCCTTCCCGACAGGAACACCGGGGAGCTGTTTTTT. Full variable domain (rest looked up from reference TRBV28 and TRBJ2-2): DVKVTQSSRYLVKRTGEKVFLECVQDMDHENMFWYRQDPGLGLRLIYFSYDVKMKEKGDIPEGYSVSREKKERFSLILESASTNQTSMYLCASSLPDRNTGELFFGEGSRLTVL.

The chain's CDR3 is CASSLQGAFTGELFF. CDR3 coding DNA: TGTGCCAGCAGCTTACAGGGTGCATTCACCGGGGAGCTGTTTTTT. This chain links TRBV7-9 with TRBJ2-2; weak D call: TRBD1 (5 bases). V was pared by 2 bases and J by 4 bases, with 11 bases between. Germline CDR1 is SEHNR and CDR2 is FQNEAQ (reference sequence). The CDR3 runs to 15 residues.

The J gene is TRBJ1-2, the V gene TRBV6-1; no definite D call. V was clipped by 1 base and J by 5 bases, with 8 bases between them. The CDR3 runs 13 residues. CDR1 is MNHNS and CDR2 is SASEGT in the germline V gene. The CDR3 is CASSEGQYYGYTF. CDR3 in DNA: TGTGCCAGCAGTGAAGGGCAGTATTATGGCTACACCTTC.

The chain carries TRBV6-5 and TRBJ1-2; 10 bases agree with TRBD1. Germline V gene lookup returns CDR1 MNHEY and CDR2 SVGAGI. Trimming removed 6 bases from V and 7 bases from J; junction bases left unmatched: 8. There are 14 residues in the CDR3. The CDR3 reads CASSRGQGVGGYTF. The CDR3 region has the DNA TGTGCCAGCAGCCGAGGACAGGGGGTAGGTGGCTACACCTTC.

The V call is TRBV28, the J call TRBJ1-1; the D gene is possibly TRBD1 (6 bases). The CDR3 contains 15 residues. Per the germline V gene, CDR1 is MDHEN and CDR2 is SYDVKM. V lost 7 bases and J 2 bases, leaving 17 bases between the germline ends. The CDR3 reads CASITGTRGNTEAFF. In nucleotides, the CDR3 is TGTGCCAGCATAACCGGGACACGGGGTAACACTGAAGCTTTCTTT.

This clone appeared a single time. The chain uses TRBV28 and TRBJ2-7; 11 positions match TRBD2. From germline, CDR1 is MDHEN and CDR2 SYDVKM. This CDR3 is built from 15 residues. Trimming at V came to 5 bases and at J to 3 bases, leaving 6 bases not matched to a gene. CDR3 in DNA: TGTGCCAGCAGTCCCCGACTAGCGGGACACTACGAGCAGTACTTC. Protein sequence: CASSPRLAGHYEQYF.

The V and J genes are TRBV4-1 and TRBJ2-1; 12 nucleotides line up with TRBD2. This CDR3 has 15 amino acids. The trim removed 3 bases at V and 4 bases at J, leaving 1 base unmatched. The germline CDR1 and CDR2 sequences are MGHRA and YSYEKL. The CDR3 nucleotides read TGCGCCAGCAGCCAGACTAGCGGGAGTTACAATGAGCAGTTCTTC. It is translated as CASSQTSGSYNEQFF.

The chain links TRBV27 to TRBJ1-6, with D possibly TRBD1 on 6 matching bases. CDR3 length equals 15 residues. Germline-derived CDR1 and CDR2 are MNHEY and SMNVEV (reference sequence). The V gene lost 4 bases and the J gene lost 7 bases, with 14 bases spanning the gap. The CDR3 loop reads CASSYRTVLNSPLHF. In DNA, the CDR3 is TGTGCCAGCAGTTACAGGACAGTTCTCAATTCACCCCTCCACTTT.

The chain has TRBV5-8 and TRBJ2-5; TRBD1 aligns across 9 bases. Germline V gives CDR1 SGHTS, CDR2 YDEGEE. V dropped 0 bases and J dropped 1; count of bases not matched to a gene: 4. The CDR3 spans 16 residues. CDR3 nucleotide sequence: TGTGCCAGCAGCTTGGGACAGGGGGGAACCCAAGAGACCCAGTACTTC. It specifies CASSLGQGGTQETQYF.

This clone is a singleton in its sample. The V gene is TRBV5-4, the J gene TRBJ2-7, with 9 bases aligning to TRBD1. CDR1 is SGHNT and CDR2 is YYREEE in the germline V gene (reference sequence). V lost 5 bases, J lost 5 bases, and 5 bases stayed unmatched. The CDR3 is 13 amino acids. CDR3 bases: TGTGCCAGCAGGAAAGGACAGGGGAACGAGCAGTACTTC. Its translation is CASRKGQGNEQYF.

This rearrangement joins TRBV6-4 to TRBJ1-5, with D perhaps TRBD1 (5 bases). Per the germline V gene, CDR1 is MRHNA and CDR2 is SNTAGT. V was shortened by 3 bases and J by 4 bases, with 13 bases between the two germline ends. This CDR3 spans 15 amino acids. The CDR3 protein is CASSEVPTENQPQHF. DNA for the CDR3: TGTGCCAGCAGTGAAGTCCCGACAGAGAATCAGCCCCAGCATTTT.

V and J are TRBV7-8 and TRBJ2-3; D call uncertain. This CDR3 has 12 residues. Trimming removed 5 bases at V and 8 bases at J, with 11 bases between. Germline lookup yields CDR1 SGHVS and CDR2 FQNEAQ. CDR3 region: CASSPSVPTQYF. CDR3 DNA: TGTGCCAGCAGCCCGTCGGTCCCTACGCAGTATTTT.

V gene TRBV4-1 combines with J gene TRBJ2-1; 7 bases are a match to TRBD2. With 4 bases clipped from V and 7 bases from J, the junction kept 10 bases outside the gene matches. Germline V CDR1 and CDR2: MGHRA, YSYEKL. The CDR3 contains 15 residues. The CDR3 reads CASSLRWRERNEQFF. CDR3 sequence (DNA): TGCGCCAGCAGCCTAAGGTGGCGGGAGCGAAATGAGCAGTTCTTC.

This clone was observed a few times. The CDR3 nucleotides are TGTGCCAGCAGCGTTTCCGGCGGGTCTTACACAGATACGCAGTATTTT. Its protein product is CASSVSGGSYTDTQYF. The rearrangement joins TRBV9 to TRBJ2-3; perhaps TRBD2 as D (5 bases). CDR3 length equals 16 residues. CDR1 and CDR2 (germline): SGDLS, YYNGEE. Trimming removed 2 bases at V and 2 bases at J, with 15 bases between.

This clone was picked up a small number of times. The chain recombines TRBV15 with TRBJ1-2; possibly TRBD1 for D (6 bases). V was clipped by 3 bases and J by 7 bases, with 18 bases between them. This CDR3 region has 15 residues. The germline V gene encodes CDR1 LNHNV and CDR2 YYDKDF (reference sequence). CDR3 in amino acids: CATSSLRGGQGGYTF. In DNA, the CDR3 is TGTGCCACCAGCAGCTTGCGAGGGGGTCAGGGTGGCTACACCTTC.

This clone was detected a few times. The chain couples TRBV7-9 to TRBJ2-3, with 11 nucleotides matching TRBD2. V shed 5 bases, J shed 2 bases, and the junction held 9 bases outside the gene matches. The CDR3 length is 17 residues. The germline gives CDR1 SEHNR, CDR2 FQNEAQ (reference sequence). DNA of the CDR3: TGTGCCAGCAGCCCGGGGTTAGCGGGGGGGCCCACAGATACGCAGTATTTT. It translates to CASSPGLAGGPTDTQYF.

This clone was counted a few times. The chain recombines TRBV7-9 with TRBJ1-4, with TRBD1 identical over 8 bases. The CDR3 contains 16 residues. Germline CDR1 reads SEHNR; CDR2 reads FQNEAQ (reference sequence). Germline trimming cut 5 bases from V and 8 bases from J; bases unmatched to any gene: 13. The CDR3 DNA is TGTGCCAGCAGCCGGACTGGACAGGGCGATTTCGAAAAACTGTTTTTT. It codes for CASSRTGQGDFEKLFF.

In this sample, this clone turned up a few times. The V call is TRBV11-3, the J call TRBJ2-1, with 11 bases aligning to TRBD1. With V trimmed by 5 bases and J by 4 bases, 10 bases remained unmatched. The germline gives CDR1 SGHNT, CDR2 YENEEA. CDR3 length: 17 amino acids. This chain's CDR3 is CASSARDRGDGYNEQFF. The CDR3 coding sequence is TGTGCCAGCAGCGCCCGGGACAGGGGGGACGGTTACAATGAGCAGTTCTTC.

CDR3 amino acids: CASSLSDSGGAAAQYF. CDR3 nucleotide sequence: TGTGCCAGCAGCCTCTCGGATAGCGGGGGGGCAGCGGCCCAGTACTTC. The chain combines TRBV7-6 with TRBJ2-5; 11 bases align to TRBD2. CDR3 length equals 16 residues. V lost 5 bases to trimming and J lost 9 bases; unmatched junction nucleotides: 14. Germline V gene sequence: CDR1 SGHVS, CDR2 FNYEAQ.

The CDR3 protein is CAPPVPVGGEPQHF. The CDR3 DNA sequence: TGTGCCCCCCCCGTCCCCGTAGGGGGAGAGCCCCAGCATTTT. This rearrangement joins TRBV6-1 to TRBJ1-5; D might be TRBD1 (6 bases). The CDR3 has 14 amino acids. Germline CDR1 is MNHNS and CDR2 is SASEGT. Trimming removed 11 bases from V and 8 bases from J, with 22 bases in between.

The chain couples TRBV6-1 to TRBJ2-7; D is unresolved. Germline assignment: CDR1 MNHNS and CDR2 SASEGT. The length of the CDR3 is 12 residues. The V end was cut by 3 bases, the J end by 2 bases, with 5 bases between. The CDR3 sequence: CASSDNAYEQYF. CDR3 bases: TGTGCCAGCAGTGACAATGCCTACGAGCAGTACTTC.

This clone has more than one count but fewer than ten. The rearrangement links TRBV28 to TRBJ1-2, with a weak D call TRBD1 (5 bases). The V and J ends lost 5 bases and 8 bases respectively, with 12 bases between them. The CDR3 covers 12 residues. The germline V gene has CDR1 MDHEN and CDR2 SYDVKM. The CDR3 reads CASSQGSGGYTF. As DNA, the CDR3 is TGTGCCAGCAGTCAGGGATCGGGCGGCTACACCTTC.

The rearrangement links TRBV19 to TRBJ2-7; weak D call: TRBD2 (5 bases). This CDR3 has 11 residues. The germline V and J ends were trimmed by 3 bases and 12 bases, with 12 bases remaining between them. Germline V gene data show CDR1 as LNHDA and CDR2 as SQIVND (reference sequence). The CDR3 reads CASSMEEPGYF. CDR3 DNA sequence: TGTGCCAGTAGTATGGAGGAGCCTGGGTACTTC.

The J gene is TRBJ2-5, the V gene TRBV5-1; D perhaps matches TRBD1 (6 bases). The CDR3 totals 14 residues. V gave up 0 bases and J gave up 5 bases, with 11 bases separating them. Germline loops: CDR1 SGHRS, CDR2 YFSETQ. The CDR3 nucleotides read TGCGCCAGCAGCTTGGCGGCAGGGGACGAGACCCAGTACTTC. The encoded protein is CASSLAAGDETQYF.

This chain connects TRBV2 to TRBJ2-7; the match to TRBD1 covers 7 bases. CDR3 length: 13 residues. The V gene's germline CDR1 is SNHLY and CDR2 FYNNEI. Unmatched junction bases numbered 3, after V lost 6 bases and J lost 1 base. CDR3 residues: CASRWTGSYEQYF. The CDR3 DNA follows: TGTGCCAGCAGGTGGACAGGTTCCTACGAGCAGTACTTC.